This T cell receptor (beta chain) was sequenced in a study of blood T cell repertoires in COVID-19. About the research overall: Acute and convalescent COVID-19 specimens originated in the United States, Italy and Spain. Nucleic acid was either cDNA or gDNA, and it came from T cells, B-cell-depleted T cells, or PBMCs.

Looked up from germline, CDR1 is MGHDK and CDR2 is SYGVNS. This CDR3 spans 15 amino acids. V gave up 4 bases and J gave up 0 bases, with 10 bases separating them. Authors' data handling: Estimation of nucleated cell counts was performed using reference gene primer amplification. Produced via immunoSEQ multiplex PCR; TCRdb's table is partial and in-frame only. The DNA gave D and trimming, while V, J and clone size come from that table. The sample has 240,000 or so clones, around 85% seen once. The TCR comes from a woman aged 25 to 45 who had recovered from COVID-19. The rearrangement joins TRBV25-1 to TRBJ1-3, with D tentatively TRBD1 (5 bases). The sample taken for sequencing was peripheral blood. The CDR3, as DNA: TGTGCCAGCAGTGCTTTGGACAACTCTGGAAACACCATATATTTT. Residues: CASSALDNSGNTIYF.